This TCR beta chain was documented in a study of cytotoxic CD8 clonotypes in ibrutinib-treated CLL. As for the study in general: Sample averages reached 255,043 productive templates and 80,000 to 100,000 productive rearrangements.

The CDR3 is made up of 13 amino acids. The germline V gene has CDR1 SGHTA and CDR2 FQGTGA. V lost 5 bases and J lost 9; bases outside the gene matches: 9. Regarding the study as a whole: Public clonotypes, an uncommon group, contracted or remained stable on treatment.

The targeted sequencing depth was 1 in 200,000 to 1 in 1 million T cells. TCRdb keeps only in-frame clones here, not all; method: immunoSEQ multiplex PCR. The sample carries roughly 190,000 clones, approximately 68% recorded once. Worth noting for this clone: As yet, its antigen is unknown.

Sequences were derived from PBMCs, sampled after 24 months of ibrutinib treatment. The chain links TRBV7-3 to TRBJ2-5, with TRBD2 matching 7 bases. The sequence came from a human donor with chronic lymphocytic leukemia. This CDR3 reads CASSLYAGVAQYF. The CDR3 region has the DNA TGTGCCAGCAGCCTCTACGCGGGAGTGGCCCAGTACTTC. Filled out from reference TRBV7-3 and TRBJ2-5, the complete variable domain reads GAGVSQTPSNKVTEKGKYVELRCDPISGHTALYWYRQSLGQGPEFLIYFQGTGAADDSGLPNDRFFAVRPEGSVSTLKIQRTERGDSAVYLCASSLYAGVAQYFGPGTRLLVL.